This T cell receptor beta chain came from a study of cytomegalovirus exposure and HLA in healthy donors. Study overall: In an early release, HLA-typed donors contributed about 80 million unique TCR sequences. General study points: The authors enumerated 150 to 200 TCR beta chains as linked to cytomegalovirus. A missense variant in DCLRE1C was later tied to TCR beta V- and J-gene trimming. Researchers reported from a later analysis that most CMV-associated TCR beta chains appeared HLA-restricted.

On this clone: Antigen unknown.

Vbeta (60) and Jbeta (13) primers were used in the PCR. Here immunoSEQ multiplex PCR was the method, and the copy in TCRdb shows in-frame clones only, minus some. The profile shows some 110,000 clones, 83% of them singletons. In germline, CDR1 is SEHNR, CDR2 FQNEAQ (reference sequence). V shed 1 base and J shed 1 base, with 8 bases lying between them. CDR3 length: 15 residues. The V and J genes are TRBV7-9 and TRBJ1-5; D gene uncertain. This sequence originates from a young man in good health and CMV-seronegative. Input material: PBMCs. In DNA form, the CDR3 reads TGTGCCAGCAGCTTAGGCCCGGGGAGCAATCAGCCCCAGCATTTT. Translated, it gives CASSLGPGSNQPQHF. The entire variable domain, with the rest obtained from reference TRBV7-9 and TRBJ1-5, is as follows: DTGVSQNPRHKITKRGQNVTFRCDPISEHNRLYWYRQTLGQGPEFLTYFQNEAQLEKSRLLSDRFSAERPKGSFSTLEIQRTEQGDSAMYLCASSLGPGSNQPQHFGDGTRLSIL.